This T cell receptor beta chain was identified in a study of blood T cell repertoires in COVID-19. Allocation to cohorts depended on clinical history reported by the participants. In its sample, this clone was seen once. Clones were read by immunoSEQ multiplex PCR, and TCRdb kept only the in-frame ones, dropping some. The sample lists roughly 400,000 clones; more than 75% were seen once. V was shortened by 5 bases and J by 8 bases, with 18 bases between the two germline ends. Germline values: CDR1 SEHNR, CDR2 FQNEAQ (reference sequence). The CDR3 has 15 amino acids. Sequencing input: PBMCs or T cells enriched from blood (not recorded which). The rearrangement uses TRBV7-9 and TRBJ1-4; possibly TRBD1 for D (5 bases). The clonotype comes from a woman in her forties or fifties who had recovered from COVID-19. The CDR3 DNA follows: TGTGCCAGCAGCCCCACGGCGGGGGTGGCGGAAAAACTGTTTTTT. Amino acids: CASSPTAGVAEKLFF.